This passage covers 27 T cell receptor beta chains from one sample sequenced in a study of blood T cell repertoires in COVID-19. TCRdb keeps only in-frame clones here, not all; method: immunoSEQ multiplex PCR. The data hold some 87,000 clones, with roughly four fifths observed a single time. The sequencing input was peripheral blood. These receptors were obtained from a human donor in a cohort sampled during active COVID-19.

A word on this clone: One end of the junction fails to match germline, which may point to a read error. V and J are TRBV5-1 and TRBJ2-3; 8 bases fit TRBD2. Germline CDR1 is SGHRS and CDR2 is YFSETQ. The CDR3 is 12 residues long. The CDR3 here is CASSLTGTSKHF. CDR3 bases: TGCGCCAGCAGCTTGACCGGGACTAGTAAACATTTT.

In its sample, this clone was seen a few times. The chain has TRBV28 and TRBJ2-6; 8 positions match TRBD1. The CDR3 loop spans 16 amino acids. Germline lookup yields CDR1 MDHEN and CDR2 SYDVKM. Trimming cost V 5 bases and J 4 bases; bases outside gene matches: 7. The CDR3 sequence is CASSARGQLGANVLTF. The CDR3 DNA sequence: TGTGCCAGCAGTGCCAGGGGGCAGTTGGGGGCCAACGTCCTGACTTTC. The full variable domain, completed using reference TRBV28 and TRBJ2-6, is DVKVTQSSRYLVKRTGEKVFLECVQDMDHENMFWYRQDPGLGLRLIYFSYDVKMKEKGDIPEGYSVSREKKERFSLILESASTNQTSMYLCASSARGQLGANVLTFGAGSRLTVL.

This clone was observed once. The rearrangement uses TRBV24-1 and TRBJ1-5, with 9 positions matching TRBD1. The V gene's germline CDR1 is KGHDR and CDR2 SFDVKD. This CDR3 is 13 amino acids long. Trimming cost V 10 bases and J 7 bases; bases outside gene matches: 7. The CDR3 region is CATEQGAGQPQHF. CDR3 coding DNA: TGTGCCACGGAACAGGGGGCCGGACAGCCCCAGCATTTT.

The genes are TRBV28 and TRBJ2-5; TRBD2 aligns across 8 bases. Germline CDR1 and CDR2: MDHEN and SYDVKM. This CDR3 region has 14 residues. J was trimmed by 5 bases and V by 7 bases; bases with no gene match: 9. In nucleotides, the CDR3 is TGTGCCAGCACTGAGCGGGGGTCGAGGGAGACCCAGTACTTC. This sequence encodes CASTERGSRETQYF.

The chain is built from TRBV28 and TRBJ2-7, with D uncertain. V dropped 6 bases and J dropped 10 bases, with 16 bases sitting between them. CDR1 and CDR2 (germline): MDHEN, SYDVKM. The CDR3 spans 12 residues. CDR3 nucleotides: TGTGCCAGCAGACAGTACAGTCAAGTTCAGTACTTC. Translating it yields CASRQYSQVQYF.

A few counts support this clone. V usage is TRBV7-8 and J usage is TRBJ2-1; 10 bases align to TRBD2. This CDR3 is built from 14 residues. Per germline, CDR1 SGHVS and CDR2 FQNEAQ. Trimming at V came to 8 bases and at J to 8 bases, leaving 9 bases not matched to a gene. CDR3 loop: CASQAHGLADEQFF. CDR3 nucleotide sequence: TGTGCCAGCCAAGCCCACGGACTAGCGGATGAGCAGTTCTTC. Combining the CDR3 with reference TRBV7-8 and TRBJ2-1 gives the whole variable domain GAGVSQSPRYKVAKRGQDVALRCDPISGHVSLFWYQQALGQGPEFLTYFQNEAQLDKSGLPSDRFFAERPEGSVSTLKIQRTQQEDSAVYLCASQAHGLADEQFFGPGTRLTVL.

The J gene is TRBJ1-1, the V gene TRBV5-5, with D uncertain. V was trimmed by 3 bases and J by 5 bases, leaving 5 bases between them. The CDR3 is 11 residues long. Germline CDR1 reads SGHKS; CDR2 reads YYEKEE (reference sequence). DNA for the CDR3: TGTGCCAGCAGCTGGCCGACTGAAGCTTTCTTT. Residues: CASSWPTEAFF.

The CDR3: CASGQSSYNSPLHF. CDR3 nucleotides: TGTGCCAGCGGACAGAGCTCCTATAATTCACCCCTCCACTTT. The chain couples TRBV6-5 to TRBJ1-6; tentative D call: TRBD1 (6 bases). CDR1 is MNHEY, CDR2 SVGAGI, per germline. The CDR3 has 14 residues. V lost 8 bases and J 0 bases, leaving 8 bases between the germline ends.

The chain uses TRBV6-2 or TRBV6-3 and TRBJ2-2; 14 positions agree with TRBD2. The germline V gene has CDR1 MNHEY and CDR2 SVGEGT. CDR3 length: 19 residues. V was clipped by 2 bases and J by 7 bases; unmatched bases: 12. DNA for the CDR3: TGTGCCAGCAGTTACGGGACTAGCGGGGGACCATTTAGAGGCGGGGAGCTGTTTTTT. Amino acid sequence: CASSYGTSGGPFRGGELFF.

The V call is TRBV5-1, the J call TRBJ2-5, with a tentative D call TRBD2 (6 bases). Germline V gene data show CDR1 as SGHRS and CDR2 as YFSETQ. CDR3 length equals 16 residues. V gave up 3 bases and J gave up 1 base, with 16 bases separating them. CDR3 region: CASSSSLGDSQETQYF. The CDR3 DNA sequence: TGCGCCAGCAGCTCGAGCCTGGGGGACTCCCAAGAGACCCAGTACTTC.

The V call is TRBV7-2, the J call TRBJ2-5, with TRBD1 matching 7 bases. The V and J ends lost 5 bases and 3 bases, in that order; junction bases with no gene match: 6. Germline V lookup: CDR1 SGHTA, CDR2 FQGNSA. CDR3 size: 14 residues. The CDR3 DNA reads TGTGCCAGCAGCCCTACAGGGGACAAAGAGACCCAGTACTTC. Its translation: CASSPTGDKETQYF.

The rearrangement joins TRBV5-1 to TRBJ2-1, with 7 bases aligning to TRBD1. This CDR3 comprises 14 residues. The germline V gene has CDR1 SGHRS and CDR2 YFSETQ. Trimming removed 4 bases from V and 9 bases from J; junction bases left unmatched: 10. As DNA, the CDR3 is TGCGCCAGCAGCCTGCTACAGGGGTCAGGTGAGCAGTTCTTC. It is translated as CASSLLQGSGEQFF.

The chain has TRBV5-1 and TRBJ2-3, with D possibly TRBD1 on 5 matching bases. Trimming pared 4 bases from V and 2 bases from J, leaving 11 bases between. Germline assignment: CDR1 SGHRS and CDR2 YFSETQ. The CDR3 loop spans 14 amino acids. The CDR3 DNA is TGCGCCAGCAGCAAGACAGACTCCACAGATACGCAGTATTTT. It is translated as CASSKTDSTDTQYF.

The chain carries TRBV28 and TRBJ2-7, with 8 bases identical to TRBD1. CDR3 length: 13 residues. The germline V gene has CDR1 MDHEN and CDR2 SYDVKM. V shed 3 bases and J 5 bases; nucleotides not matched to a gene: 3. The CDR3 bases are TGTGCCAGCAGTTTCCCAGGGGGCCACGAGCAGTACTTC. Protein product: CASSFPGGHEQYF. Together with reference TRBV28 and TRBJ2-7, the CDR3 gives the full variable domain: DVKVTQSSRYLVKRTGEKVFLECVQDMDHENMFWYRQDPGLGLRLIYFSYDVKMKEKGDIPEGYSVSREKKERFSLILESASTNQTSMYLCASSFPGGHEQYFGPGTRLTVT.

The chain recombines TRBV7-3 with TRBJ2-2; a weak D match, TRBD1 (6 bases). Trimming stripped 5 bases from V and 5 bases from J, with 9 bases between. Germline V gene lookup returns CDR1 SGHTA and CDR2 FQGTGA. The length of the CDR3 is 13 residues. CDR3 in amino acids: CASSKQGTGELFF. The CDR3 DNA reads as TGTGCCAGCAGCAAACAGGGTACCGGGGAGCTGTTTTTT.

The genes are TRBV4-1 and TRBJ2-7, with D perhaps TRBD2 (5 bases). This CDR3 is built from 13 residues. Germline V gene lookup returns CDR1 MGHRA and CDR2 YSYEKL. The V end was cut by 3 bases, the J end by 3 bases, with 9 bases between. The chain's CDR3 is CASSHRTDYEQYF. The CDR3 nucleotides are TGCGCCAGCAGCCACAGGACTGACTACGAGCAGTACTTC.

The V and J genes are TRBV10-2 and TRBJ2-3, with TRBD2 as a possible D gene (6 bases). V dropped 7 bases and J dropped 2 bases, with 10 bases sitting between them. The germline gives CDR1 WSHSY, CDR2 SAAADI. The CDR3 consists of 13 residues. CDR3 in DNA: TGCGCCAGCACCGGGACTTTCACAGATACGCAGTATTTT. As protein: CASTGTFTDTQYF.

For the CDR3, the DNA is TGCGCCAGCAGTGAGCCCCGACAGGGAACCTACGAGCAGTACTTC. This translates into CASSEPRQGTYEQYF. The rearrangement uses TRBV10-2 and TRBJ2-7; 7 bases map to TRBD1. With 2 bases clipped from V and 2 bases from J, the junction kept 6 bases outside the gene matches. The CDR3 runs to 15 residues. CDR1 WSHSY and CDR2 SAAADI come from the germline V gene.

The chain links TRBV5-1 to TRBJ2-7; 9 bases align to TRBD1. Germline CDR1 reads SGHRS; CDR2 reads YFSETQ. The CDR3 loop spans 14 amino acids. The V and J ends lost 0 bases and 6 bases, in that order; junction bases with no gene match: 4. The CDR3 nucleotides read TGCGCCAGCAGCTTGGGGACAGGGGATATCGAGCAGTACTTC. Translation gives CASSLGTGDIEQYF. The full variable domain, in which reference TRBV5-1 and TRBJ2-7 provide the parts outside the CDR3, is KAGVTQTPRYLIKTRGQQVTLSCSPISGHRSVSWYQQTPGQGLQFLFEYFSETQRNKGNFPGRFSGRQFSNSRSEMNVSTLELGDSALYLCASSLGTGDIEQYFGPGTRLTVT.

This CDR3 reads CASSPGGLAGSYEQYF. The CDR3 DNA follows: TGTGCCAGCAGCCCAGGCGGACTAGCGGGCTCCTACGAGCAGTACTTC. This rearrangement joins TRBV7-9 to TRBJ2-7; 11 bases are shared with TRBD2. Germline lookup yields CDR1 SEHNR and CDR2 FQNEAQ (reference sequence). The CDR3 extends over 16 amino acids. J lost 0 bases, V lost 5 bases, and 6 bases had no gene match. Supplemented by reference TRBV7-9 and TRBJ2-7, the full variable domain reads DTGVSQNPRHKITKRGQNVTFRCDPISEHNRLYWYRQTLGQGPEFLTYFQNEAQLEKSRLLSDRFSAERPKGSFSTLEIQRTEQGDSAMYLCASSPGGLAGSYEQYFGPGTRLTVT.

The CDR3, as DNA: TGTGCCAGCAGCAGACGTGGGGGCCGAGGGGAGACCCAGTACTTC. Protein: CASSRRGGRGETQYF. The chain links TRBV5-5 to TRBJ2-5; a weak D match, TRBD1 (6 bases). Trimming pared 4 bases from V and 5 bases from J, leaving 18 bases between. This CDR3 has 15 residues. The germline V gene encodes CDR1 SGHKS and CDR2 YYEKEE (reference sequence). Together with reference TRBV5-5 and TRBJ2-5, the CDR3 gives the full variable domain: DAGVTQSPTHLIKTRGQQVTLRCSPISGHKSVSWYQQVLGQGPQFIFQYYEKEERGRGNFPDRFSARQFPNYSSELNVNALLLGDSALYLCASSRRGGRGETQYFGPGTRLLVL.

V and J are TRBV3-1 (or the pseudogene TRBV3-2) and TRBJ2-3, with 9 bases identical to TRBD2. V dropped 0 bases and J dropped 3; count of bases not matched to a gene: 7. The CDR3 has 17 residues. The germline CDR1 and CDR2 sequences are LGHDT and YNNKEL (reference sequence). CDR3 region: CASSQDPPSGGTDTQYF. The CDR3, as DNA: TGTGCCAGCAGCCAAGATCCCCCCAGCGGGGGGACAGATACGCAGTATTTT.

This chain joins TRBV6-5 and TRBJ1-1, with unresolved D. Germline V lookup: CDR1 MNHEY, CDR2 SVGAGI. Trimming pared 5 bases from V and 3 bases from J, leaving 16 bases between. The CDR3 has 15 amino acids. The CDR3 protein is CASSKTVVGYTEAFF. The CDR3 nucleotides read TGTGCCAGCAGTAAAACGGTCGTCGGTTACACTGAAGCTTTCTTT.

The chain uses TRBV5-4 and TRBJ2-5; possibly TRBD2 for D (6 bases). There are 13 residues in the CDR3. The ends were cut back, 4 bases at V and 5 bases at J, with 12 bases in the middle. Germline lookup yields CDR1 SGHNT and CDR2 YYREEE (reference sequence). The CDR3 loop is CASSASVGETQYF. Here the CDR3 DNA reads TGTGCCAGCAGCGCTAGCGTGGGGGAGACCCAGTACTTC.

The V gene is TRBV19, the J gene TRBJ2-7, with TRBD2 identical over 13 bases. Germline CDR1 and CDR2: LNHDA and SQIVND (reference sequence). Losses at the gene ends were 6 bases for V and 4 bases for J; bases not matched to a gene: 9. The CDR3 loop spans 16 amino acids. The CDR3 DNA follows: TGTGCCAGTAGGCGGACTAGCGGGGGAGTTTGGTACGAGCAGTACTTC. Its protein product is CASRRTSGGVWYEQYF.

This clone was seen more than once but under ten times. This sequence joins TRBV6-5 and TRBJ1-2, with TRBD1 matching over 11 bases. Germline V CDR1 and CDR2: MNHEY, SVGAGI. Unmatched junction bases numbered 2, after V lost 5 bases and J lost 0 bases. The length of the CDR3 is 15 residues. CDR3 loop: CASSRGQGANYGYTF. CDR3 nucleotide sequence: TGTGCCAGCAGTAGGGGACAGGGGGCTAACTATGGCTACACCTTC.

This rearrangement joins TRBV3-1 (or the pseudogene TRBV3-2) to TRBJ2-3; TRBD1 aligns across 11 bases. CDR3 size: 15 residues. Germline V gene sequence: CDR1 LGHDT, CDR2 YNNKEL (reference sequence). The trim removed 4 bases at V and 5 bases at J, leaving 5 bases unmatched. CDR3 DNA: TGTGCCAGCAGCCCGGACAGGGGGCGGGTAGATACGCAGTATTTT. Its translation is CASSPDRGRVDTQYF.